Following are 14 T cell receptor beta chains from one sample sequenced in a study of cytomegalovirus exposure and HLA in healthy donors. The PCR was carried out with 60 Vbeta primers and 13 Jbeta primers. This table comes from immunoSEQ multiplex PCR, and its TCRdb copy is limited to in-frame clones, with some not included. Of about 150,000 clones in the sample, around 72% were seen once. Sequencing used PBMCs. The receptors stem from a young man in good health and CMV-seronegative.

The chain uses TRBV7-2 and TRBJ2-1, with TRBD2 matching over 10 bases. This CDR3 has 16 residues. The ends lost 4 bases at V and 1 base at J; junction bases unmatched: 4. Germline V gene lookup returns CDR1 SGHTA and CDR2 FQGNSA. CDR3 coding DNA: TGTGCCAGCAGCTCCGGGACTAGCGTATCCTACAATGAGCAGTTCTTC. Residues: CASSSGTSVSYNEQFF.

The genes are TRBV7-8 and TRBJ1-4; 7 bases are a match to TRBD1. The V gene's germline CDR1 is SGHVS and CDR2 FQNEAQ. The V gene end was trimmed by 1 base and the J gene end by 7 bases; junction bases not matched to a gene: 9. The CDR3 spans 16 residues. The CDR3 spells CASSLGPFDRAEKLFF. The CDR3 DNA is TGTGCCAGCAGCTTAGGCCCCTTCGACAGGGCTGAAAAACTGTTTTTT.

The chain uses TRBV27 and TRBJ2-5; 15 nucleotides line up with TRBD2. Germline CDR1 and CDR2: MNHEY and SMNVEV (reference sequence). V trimming: 8 bases; J trimming: 11 bases; junction bases outside the gene matches: 6. This CDR3 comprises 13 residues. This CDR3 is CASRTSGRGEQYF. The CDR3 DNA reads as TGTGCCAGCCGGACTAGCGGGAGGGGTGAGCAGTACTTC.

The chain combines TRBV28 with TRBJ2-1, with TRBD2 matching over 8 bases. This CDR3 spans 16 amino acids. V trimming: 6 bases; J trimming: 9 bases; junction bases outside the gene matches: 16. The germline V gene encodes CDR1 MDHEN and CDR2 SYDVKM. The CDR3 region has the DNA TGTGCCAGCAGCCCGAGGCGTAGCGGGAATTTTGGTGAGCAGTTCTTC. It encodes CASSPRRSGNFGEQFF.

Comments on this clone: The junction and the germline gene differ at one end; a read error may be behind it. This chain uses TRBV5-1 with TRBJ2-2; 7 bases map to TRBD2. This CDR3 region has 16 residues. CDR1 and CDR2 (germline): SGHRS, YFSETQ. In DNA, the CDR3 is TGCGCCAGCGGCTTACTAGCGCCAAAAAGCACCGGGGAGCTGTTTTTT. It yields the protein CASGLLAPKSTGELFF. The full variable domain, in which reference TRBV5-1 and TRBJ2-2 provide the parts outside the CDR3, is KAGVTQTPRYLIKTRGQQVTLSCSPISGHRSVSWYQQTPGQGLQFLFEYFSETQRNKGNFPGRFSGRQFSNSRSEMNVSTLELGDSALYLCASGLLAPKSTGELFFGEGSRLTVL.

This chain joins TRBV28 and TRBJ2-7; D gene uncertain. The DNA end is a closer match to TRBJ2-5, so the J assignment may be wrong. The CDR3 is made up of 10 amino acids. CDR1 and CDR2 (germline): MDHEN, SYDVKM. For the CDR3, the DNA is TGTGCCAGCAGTCTAGAGACCCAGTACTTC. It codes for CASSLETQYF.

This chain links TRBV7-9 with TRBJ2-7, with 9 bases identical to TRBD1. CDR3 size: 14 residues. V was clipped by 5 bases and J by 3 bases; unmatched bases: 5. The germline gives CDR1 SEHNR, CDR2 FQNEAQ (reference sequence). CDR3 loop: CASSPRTGVYEQYF. The CDR3 bases are TGTGCCAGCAGCCCCCGGACAGGGGTCTACGAGCAGTACTTC.

This chain uses TRBV19 with TRBJ2-1; perhaps TRBD2 as D (6 bases). This CDR3 is built from 18 residues. Trimming took 0 bases from V and 0 from J, leaving 15 bases between them. From germline, CDR1 is LNHDA and CDR2 SQIVND (reference sequence). The CDR3 sequence is CASSIDESRGSSYNEQFF. The CDR3, as DNA: TGTGCCAGTAGTATAGATGAGTCCCGGGGGAGCTCCTACAATGAGCAGTTCTTC. The variable domain in full, with the rest retrieved from reference TRBV19 and TRBJ2-1, is DGGITQSPKYLFRKEGQNVTLSCEQNLNHDAMYWYRQDPGQGLRLIYYSQIVNDFQKGDIAEGYSVSREKKESFPLTVTSAQKNPTAFYLCASSIDESRGSSYNEQFFGPGTRLTVL.

The V and J genes are TRBV11-2 and TRBJ2-7, with TRBD1 matching over 9 bases. Germline CDR1 is SGHAT and CDR2 is FQNNGV. CDR3 size: 15 residues. V lost 2 bases and J lost 3; bases outside the gene matches: 5. The CDR3 here is CASSLYRGLIYEQYF. In nucleotides, the CDR3 is TGTGCCAGCAGCTTATACAGGGGGCTGATCTACGAGCAGTACTTC.

The CDR3 bases are TGCGCCAGCAGCCGCGACAGGGGTTGGACCGGGGAGCTGTTTTTT. Translating it yields CASSRDRGWTGELFF. The gene calls are TRBV4-3 and TRBJ2-2, with 8 positions matching TRBD1. Trimming at V came to 4 bases and at J to 5 bases, leaving 6 bases not matched to a gene. Germline-derived CDR1 and CDR2 are LGHNA and YSLEER. This CDR3 comprises 15 residues.

The chain links TRBV5-1 to TRBJ2-3; 11 nucleotides line up with TRBD2. This CDR3 is 16 amino acids long. The junction had 1 base not matched to a gene; V was cut back by 0 bases and J by 1 base. Germline CDR1 SGHRS, CDR2 YFSETQ. CDR3 sequence: CASSLVGLAGTDTQYF. CDR3 coding DNA: TGCGCCAGCAGCTTGGTGGGACTAGCGGGCACAGATACGCAGTATTTT.

The chain has TRBV5-1 and TRBJ2-2, with D perhaps TRBD2 (6 bases). The CDR3 contains 16 residues. Germline lookup yields CDR1 SGHRS and CDR2 YFSETQ. Trimming shortened V by 10 bases and J by 0 bases, and 19 bases separated the two germline ends. CDR3 DNA: TGCGCCCGCATCCTCCGACTAGTCCCGAACACCGGGGAGCTGTTTTTT. This translates into CARILRLVPNTGELFF.

In its sample, this clone was seen a few times. The gene calls are TRBV5-1 and TRBJ2-7; maybe TRBD2 (7 bases). V lost 4 bases and J lost 2, with 22 bases in between. This CDR3 contains 17 residues. The V gene's germline CDR1 is SGHRS and CDR2 YFSETQ. The CDR3 sequence is CASSGLPGGSNPYEQYF. CDR3 coding DNA: TGCGCCAGCAGCGGCCTGCCGGGGGGCTCCAATCCCTACGAGCAGTACTTC.

V is TRBV7-2 and J is TRBJ2-5; TRBD1 matches at 9 bases. V was clipped by 8 bases and J by 3 bases; unmatched bases: 4. The CDR3 spans 13 residues. Germline values: CDR1 SGHTA, CDR2 FQGNSA. CDR3: CASGRTGEETQYF. The CDR3 bases are TGTGCCAGCGGAAGGACAGGGGAAGAGACCCAGTACTTC.